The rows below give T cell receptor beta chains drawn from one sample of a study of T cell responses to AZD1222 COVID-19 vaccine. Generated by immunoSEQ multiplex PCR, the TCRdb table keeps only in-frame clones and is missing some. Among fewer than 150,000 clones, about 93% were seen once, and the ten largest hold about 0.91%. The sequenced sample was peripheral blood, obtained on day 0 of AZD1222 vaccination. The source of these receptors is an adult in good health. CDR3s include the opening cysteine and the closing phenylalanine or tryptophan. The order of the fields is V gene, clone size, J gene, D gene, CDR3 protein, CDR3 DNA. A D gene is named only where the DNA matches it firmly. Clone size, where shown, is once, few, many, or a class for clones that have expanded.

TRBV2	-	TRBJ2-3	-	CAGRGDTDTQYF	TGTGCCGGTCGCGGGGACACAGATACGCAGTATTTT
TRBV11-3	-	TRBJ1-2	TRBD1	CASSLQGGYGYTF	TGTGCCAGCAGCCTGCAGGGGGGCTATGGCTACACCTTC
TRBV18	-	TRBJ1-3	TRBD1	CASSPPGQGHTIYF	TGTGCCAGCTCACCACCGGGACAGGGACACACCATATATTTT
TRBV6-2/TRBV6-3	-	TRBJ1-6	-	CASSPSPGRVYSPLHF	TGTGCCAGCAGTCCCTCCCCGGGGCGGGTATATTCACCCCTCCACTTT
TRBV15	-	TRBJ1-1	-	CATSGDRIENTEAFF	TGTGCCACCAGCGGTGACCGGATCGAGAACACTGAAGCTTTCTTT
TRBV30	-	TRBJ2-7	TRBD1	CAWKRTGSYEQYF	TGTGCCTGGAAAAGGACAGGCTCCTACGAGCAGTACTTC
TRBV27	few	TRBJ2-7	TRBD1	CASSPGTGKFKEQYF	TGTGCCAGCAGTCCCGGGACAGGAAAGTTCAAGGAGCAGTACTTC
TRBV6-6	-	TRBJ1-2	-	CASSHRDGSLGYGYTF	TGTGCCAGCAGTCACCGGGACGGATCACTCGGGTATGGCTACACCTTC
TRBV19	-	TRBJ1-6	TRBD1	CASRRDSYNSPLHF	TGTGCCAGTAGAAGGGACAGCTATAATTCACCCCTCCACTTT
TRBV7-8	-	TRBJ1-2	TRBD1	CASSWTGGNYGYTF	TGTGCCAGCAGCTGGACAGGGGGTAACTATGGCTACACCTTC
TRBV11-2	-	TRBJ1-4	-	CASSPTGGATNEKLFF	TGTGCCAGCAGCCCGACGGGGGGGGCAACTAATGAAAAACTGTTTTTT
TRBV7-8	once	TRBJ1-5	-	CASSSLTGNQPQHF	TGTGCCAGCAGCTCCTTGACGGGCAATCAGCCCCAGCATTTT
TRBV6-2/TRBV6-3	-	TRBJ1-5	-	CASSYGTGNQPQHF	TGTGCCAGCAGTTATGGGACGGGCAATCAGCCCCAGCATTTT
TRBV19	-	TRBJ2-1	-	CASSIVGGPLNEQFF	TGTGCCAGTAGTATCGTGGGGGGACCTCTCAATGAGCAGTTCTTC
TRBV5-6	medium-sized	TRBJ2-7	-	CASSLGGYEQYF	TGTGCCAGCAGCTTGGGGGGCTACGAGCAGTACTTC
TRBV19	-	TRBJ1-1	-	CASSINMGTEAFF	TGTGCCAGTAGTATAAACATGGGCACTGAAGCTTTCTTT
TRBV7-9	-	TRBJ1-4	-	CASSRGQSDNEKLFF	TGTGCCAGCAGCCGCGGACAGTCAGACAATGAAAAACTGTTTTTT
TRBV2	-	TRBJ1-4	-	CASSAGPHQRWEKLFF	TGTGCCAGCAGTGCGGGACCGCACCAGCGGTGGGAAAAACTGTTTTTT
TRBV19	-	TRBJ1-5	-	CASSIGGRFQPQHF	TGTGCCAGTAGTATAGGTGGGCGTTTTCAGCCCCAGCATTTT
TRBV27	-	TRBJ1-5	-	CASSRAYNQPQHF	TGTGCCAGCAGCAGGGCGTACAATCAGCCCCAGCATTTT
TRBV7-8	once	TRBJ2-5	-	CASSPLEGGQETQYF	TGTGCCAGCAGCCCATTAGAGGGAGGACAAGAGACCCAGTACTTC
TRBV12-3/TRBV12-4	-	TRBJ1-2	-	CASSLTYGYTF	TGTGCCAGCAGTTTAACCTATGGCTACACCTTC
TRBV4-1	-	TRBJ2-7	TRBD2	CASSQDRTGGYEQYF	TGCGCCAGCAGCCAAGATCGGACGGGGGGCTACGAGCAGTACTTC
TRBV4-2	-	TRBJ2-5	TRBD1	CASSQVQTGMGETQYF	TGTGCCAGCAGCCAAGTCCAGACAGGGATGGGAGAGACCCAGTACTTC